This T cell receptor (beta chain) was profiled in a study of T cell changes during pregnancy in multiple sclerosis (dated by TCRdb to between 2018 and 2021). With respect to the entire study: The study examined how the T cell repertoire changed over the course of pregnancy in women with multiple sclerosis.

The V end loses 2 bases and the J end loses 9 bases, and a stretch of 14 bases separates them. CDR1 SGHAT and CDR2 FQDESV were looked up in the germline V gene (reference sequence). Including cysteine and phenylalanine, the CDR3 has 15 amino acids. Only CDR3 DNA remains: 45 bases, in frame from the first base. Comment on this clone: Its antigen is not yet known. Per-base quality was not reported, and no clone a single base away is much larger than it.

The library came from the immunoSEQ multiplex PCR assay. In TCRdb, the immuneACCESS table is reduced to in-frame sequences with V and J assigned. These tables do not hold every clone; where another copy was compared, an unresolved V gene accounts for under half, and the others remain unexplained. The sample table contains 32,000 or so clones; only one count was recorded for 85% to 95% of them. 0.35% to 0.4% of the sample is held by the ten biggest clonotypes. The sequence joins TRBV11-1 to TRBJ1-6; TRBD1 is possibly the D segment (5 matching bases). The receptor was isolated from a female donor with multiple sclerosis, enrolled in a pregnancy study. The sequenced sample was CD4+ T cells from peripheral blood mononuclear cells, obtained in the second trimester of pregnancy. The CDR3 has the sequence CASSLNQEGVSPLHF. In nucleotide form, the sequence is TGTGCCAGCAGCTTAAATCAAGAAGGGGTTTCACCCCTCCACTTT. Reference TRBV11-1 and TRBJ1-6 genes cover what lies past the CDR3, so the full variable domain is EAEVAQSPRYKITEKSQAVAFWCDPISGHATLYWYRQILGQGPELLVQFQDESVVDDSQLPKDRFSAERLKGVDSTLKIQPAELGDSAMYLCASSLNQEGVSPLHFGNGTRLTVT.